Listed here are 32 T cell receptor beta chains from one sample, sequenced in a study of response to subunit inactivated influenza vaccine. Each CDR3 protein is one row after TCRdb ran MiXCR on the RT-PCR reads. This sample has 500,000 or so distinct CDR3 sequences, with about 17% found just once. Sequenced here: CD4+ T cells sorted from PBMCs, sampled roughly 24 months after vaccination. The receptors were gathered from a man between 45 and 75 years old who received an inactivated influenza vaccine.

The genes are TRBV6-5 and TRBJ2-5; TRBD2 matches 10 bases. Germline loops: CDR1 MNHEY, CDR2 SVGAGI. V was clipped by 5 bases and J by 5 bases; unmatched bases: 11. The CDR3 has 16 amino acids. The CDR3 reads CASSHPGASGGETQYF. Written as DNA, the CDR3 is TGTGCCAGCAGTCACCCCGGGGCTAGCGGGGGCGAGACCCAGTACTTC.

This clonotype was counted between two and nine times. This rearrangement joins TRBV12-3 or TRBV12-4 to TRBJ2-3; weak D call: TRBD1 (6 bases). This CDR3 spans 13 amino acids. V gave up 6 bases and J gave up 1 base, with 8 bases separating them. The CDR3 DNA follows: TGTGCCAGCAGACGGACAGGCACAGATACGCAGTATTTT. Translation: CASRRTGTDTQYF.

The chain is built from TRBV10-3 and TRBJ1-3, with D unresolved. Germline V gene sequence: CDR1 ENHRY, CDR2 SYGVKD. CDR3 length equals 14 residues. V shed 2 bases and J shed 0 bases, with 5 bases lying between them. CDR3 residues: CAISEHSSGNTIYF. As DNA, the CDR3 is TGTGCCATCAGTGAGCACAGCTCTGGAAACACCATATATTTT.

In its sample, this clonotype was seen a few times. This chain links TRBV4-1 with TRBJ2-7, with TRBD2 matching 13 bases. The CDR3 totals 17 residues. The ends lost 3 bases at V and 6 bases at J; junction bases unmatched: 11. Germline V gives CDR1 MGHRA, CDR2 YSYEKL. This CDR3 is CASSQGGLAGPMGEQYF. Written as DNA, the CDR3 is TGCGCCAGCAGCCAGGGGGGACTAGCGGGGCCGATGGGCGAGCAGTACTTC.

This clonotype was found a few times. V is TRBV10-1 and J is TRBJ2-7; 7 bases match TRBD1. V shed 2 bases and J 3 bases; nucleotides not matched to a gene: 4. Germline CDR1 is WNHNN and CDR2 is SYGVQD (reference sequence). The CDR3 is 14 residues long. CDR3 residues: CASSEGDRDYEQYF. Here the CDR3 DNA reads TGCGCCAGCAGTGAGGGTGACAGGGACTACGAGCAGTACTTC.

This rearrangement joins TRBV15 to TRBJ1-2; 8 nucleotides line up with TRBD1. V lost 1 base, J lost 4 bases, and 5 bases stayed unmatched. Germline-derived CDR1 and CDR2 are LNHNV and YYDKDF (reference sequence). CDR3 length: 15 amino acids. The CDR3 loop is CATSRGAGGIYGYTF. Here the CDR3 DNA reads TGTGCCACCAGCAGAGGGGCAGGGGGCATCTATGGCTACACCTTC.

This clonotype turned up a few times. The chain carries TRBV7-2 and TRBJ2-7; possible D gene TRBD1, 6 bases. The CDR3 has 15 residues. Germline V CDR1 and CDR2: SGHTA, FQGNSA. Between the trimmed V and J ends, which lost 1 base and 2 bases, there was a span of 12 bases. CDR3 loop: CASSLEWGPTYEQYF. The CDR3 DNA is TGTGCCAGCAGCTTAGAGTGGGGGCCAACCTACGAGCAGTACTTC.

The table lists this clonotype with a few counts. V is TRBV19 and J is TRBJ2-2; D remains unclear. Trimming took off 3 bases at V and 4 bases at J, with 12 bases between the two ends. Germline V gene sequence: CDR1 LNHDA, CDR2 SQIVND (reference sequence). The CDR3 covers 15 residues. CDR3 amino acids: CASSIYDRRTGELFF. The CDR3 bases are TGTGCCAGTAGTATCTATGACCGCCGCACCGGGGAGCTGTTTTTT.

This clonotype was seen a single time. CDR3 protein: CARSLPREDYGYTF. As DNA, the CDR3 is TGTGCCAGAAGCTTGCCCAGGGAGGACTATGGCTACACCTTC. This chain uses TRBV5-3 with TRBJ1-2; D may be TRBD1 (5 bases). TRBV5-3 is filed as an ORF, its function uncertain. Trimming shortened V by 1 base and J by 3 bases, and 10 bases separated the two germline ends. This CDR3 contains 14 residues.

This clonotype has a handful of counts. The chain has TRBV7-2 and TRBJ2-7; TRBD1 might be the D (5 bases). From germline, CDR1 is SGHTA and CDR2 FQGNSA. The V gene lost 5 bases and the J gene lost 1 base, with 15 bases spanning the gap. The CDR3 has 15 residues. In DNA form, the CDR3 reads TGTGCCAGCAGCCCAACTTACCAGGGATCCTACGAGCAGTACTTC. It yields the protein CASSPTYQGSYEQYF.

This clonotype was seen more than once but under ten times. The J gene is TRBJ1-1, the V gene TRBV11-2; 7 bases are shared with TRBD1. J was trimmed by 5 bases and V by 5 bases; bases with no gene match: 8. The CDR3 extends over 14 amino acids. From germline, CDR1 is SGHAT and CDR2 FQNNGV. The CDR3 sequence: CASSENRGGTEAFF. As DNA, the CDR3 is TGTGCCAGCAGCGAAAACAGGGGTGGGACTGAAGCTTTCTTT.

V is TRBV11-2 and J is TRBJ2-3, with TRBD1 matching 8 bases. J was trimmed by 0 bases and V by 2 bases; bases with no gene match: 10. The CDR3 is 18 residues long. Per germline, CDR1 SGHAT and CDR2 FQNNGV. The CDR3: CASSLRGQAYTSTDTQYF. DNA of the CDR3: TGTGCCAGCAGCTTAAGGGGACAGGCTTATACTAGCACAGATACGCAGTATTTT.

This clonotype was counted many times. This chain joins TRBV5-1 and TRBJ2-3; TRBD2 is a possible D gene (7 bases). Germline-derived CDR1 and CDR2 are SGHRS and YFSETQ. CDR3 length: 14 residues. V shed 4 bases and J shed 5 bases, with 14 bases lying between them. CDR3 DNA: TGCGCCAGCAGCCGGGGCGGGGGACAAGATACGCAGTATTTT. Protein: CASSRGGGQDTQYF.

The chain is built from TRBV5-1 and TRBJ2-2; D is uncertain. This CDR3 contains 15 residues. Trimming cost V 4 bases and J 0 bases, with 10 bases left between them. CDR1 is SGHRS and CDR2 is YFSETQ in the germline V gene. The chain's CDR3 is CASSPPDANTGELFF. The CDR3 DNA is TGCGCCAGCAGCCCCCCCGACGCGAACACCGGGGAGCTGTTTTTT. The whole variable domain, filled in from reference TRBV5-1 and TRBJ2-2, reads KAGVTQTPRYLIKTRGQQVTLSCSPISGHRSVSWYQQTPGQGLQFLFEYFSETQRNKGNFPGRFSGRQFSNSRSEMNVSTLELGDSALYLCASSPPDANTGELFFGEGSRLTVL.

The rearrangement joins TRBV4-2 to TRBJ2-1; 11 bases line up with TRBD2. V lost 1 base, J lost 0 bases, and 11 bases stayed unmatched. The CDR3 length is 20 residues. CDR1 is LGHNA, CDR2 YNFKEQ, per germline. The CDR3 loop is CASSQGGLAGGRSSYNEQFF. The CDR3 nucleotides are TGTGCCAGCAGCCAAGGGGGTCTAGCGGGGGGCCGGAGCTCCTACAATGAGCAGTTCTTC.

The rearrangement uses TRBV7-2 and TRBJ1-5; D is perhaps TRBD1 (6 bases). CDR1 is SGHTA, CDR2 FQGNSA, per germline. V was trimmed by 5 bases and J by 0 bases, leaving 11 bases between them. This CDR3 has 15 residues. The CDR3 here is CASSTQGSSNQPQHF. The DNA of the CDR3 is TGTGCCAGCAGCACCCAGGGGAGTAGCAATCAGCCCCAGCATTTT.

J is TRBJ1-4 and V is TRBV24-1; maybe TRBD1 (5 bases). The CDR3 is 15 amino acids. CDR1 KGHDR and CDR2 SFDVKD come from the germline V gene. Trimming removed 2 bases from V and 8 bases from J, with 14 bases in between. The CDR3 is CATSDSGTPIEKLFF. CDR3 nucleotide sequence: TGTGCCACCAGTGATTCCGGGACTCCAATCGAAAAACTGTTTTTT.

The chain joins TRBV5-1 to TRBJ2-3; the D gene is possibly TRBD1 (6 bases). The CDR3 has 15 residues. Germline V gene lookup returns CDR1 SGHRS and CDR2 YFSETQ. Between the trimmed V and J ends, which lost 4 bases and 2 bases, there was a span of 14 bases. The CDR3 sequence is CASSTLDRNTDTQYF. The CDR3 nucleotides are TGCGCCAGCAGCACACTCGACAGGAACACAGATACGCAGTATTTT. The complete variable domain, with remaining parts taken from reference TRBV5-1 and TRBJ2-3, reads KAGVTQTPRYLIKTRGQQVTLSCSPISGHRSVSWYQQTPGQGLQFLFEYFSETQRNKGNFPGRFSGRQFSNSRSEMNVSTLELGDSALYLCASSTLDRNTDTQYFGPGTRLTVL.

The gene calls are TRBV3-1 and TRBJ1-2; 8 bases are shared with TRBD1. V gave up 1 base and J gave up 8 bases; unmatched junction bases: 9. The germline V gene has CDR1 LGHDT and CDR2 YNNKEL (reference sequence). The CDR3 has 15 amino acids. The CDR3 spells CASSQADRGSHGYTF. Written as DNA, the CDR3 is TGTGCCAGCAGCCAAGCAGACAGGGGATCCCACGGCTACACCTTC.

This clonotype has just a few counts. V usage is TRBV11-2 and J usage is TRBJ1-4, with TRBD1 as a possible D gene (5 bases). CDR1 is SGHAT, CDR2 FQNNGV, per germline. Trimming pared 4 bases from V and 1 base from J, leaving 7 bases between. This CDR3 is built from 14 residues. CDR3 coding DNA: TGTGCCAGCAGCTCCAGGGAAACTAATGAAAAACTGTTTTTT. It yields the protein CASSSRETNEKLFF.

This clonotype appeared many times. This chain joins TRBV20-1 and TRBJ1-4, with a weak D call TRBD1 (6 bases). Germline V gene sequence: CDR1 DFQATT, CDR2 SNEGSKA (reference sequence). V lost 2 bases, J lost 0 bases, and 7 bases lay in between. The CDR3 extends over 14 amino acids. CDR3 protein: CSARNRATNEKLFF. The CDR3, as DNA: TGCAGTGCTAGAAACAGGGCAACTAATGAAAAACTGTTTTTT.

This clonotype was seen ten or more times. The chain links TRBV29-1 to TRBJ2-5; 8 bases match TRBD2. Trimming cost V 7 bases and J 5 bases; bases outside gene matches: 6. Germline V gives CDR1 SQVTM, CDR2 ANQGSEA. CDR3 size: 12 residues. Here the CDR3 reads CSAGTRGETQYF. The CDR3 bases are TGCAGCGCCGGGACTAGAGGGGAGACCCAGTACTTC.

This clonotype was detected a few times. V gene TRBV20-1 combines with J gene TRBJ1-1; 9 bases map to TRBD1. Germline CDR1 and CDR2: DFQATT and SNEGSKA (reference sequence). The CDR3 contains 15 residues. The trim removed 2 bases at V and 1 base at J, leaving 5 bases unmatched. CDR3 sequence reads: CSARRGGQGNTEAFF. The CDR3 DNA sequence: TGCAGTGCTAGAAGGGGGGGACAGGGGAACACTGAAGCTTTCTTT.

The chain uses TRBV28 and TRBJ2-7; 12 nucleotides line up with TRBD2. The CDR3 is 19 residues long. V lost 7 bases, J lost 0 bases, and 16 bases stayed unmatched. Germline CDR1 reads MDHEN; CDR2 reads SYDVKM. DNA of the CDR3: TGTGCCAGCAATGTCGGGTCGACTAGCGGGAGAGGCCACTCCTACGAGCAGTACTTC. Translated, it gives CASNVGSTSGRGHSYEQYF. Full variable domain (rest looked up from reference TRBV28 and TRBJ2-7): DVKVTQSSRYLVKRTGEKVFLECVQDMDHENMFWYRQDPGLGLRLIYFSYDVKMKEKGDIPEGYSVSREKKERFSLILESASTNQTSMYLCASNVGSTSGRGHSYEQYFGPGTRLTVT.

Only a few counts were recorded for this clonotype. The chain carries TRBV7-2 and TRBJ2-1; D possibly corresponds to TRBD2 (6 bases). The CDR3 contains 15 residues. Germline V gene lookup returns CDR1 SGHTA and CDR2 FQGNSA. The V end lost 0 bases, the J end lost 5 bases, and 11 bases lay between the germline ends. In nucleotides, the CDR3 is TGTGCCAGCAGCTTAGCGGCTAGCGTAGACAATGAGCAGTTCTTC. Protein product: CASSLAASVDNEQFF.

At least ten counts were recorded for this clonotype. J is TRBJ2-3 and V is TRBV2; TRBD2 matches at 11 bases. The CDR3 is 19 amino acids. CDR1 is SNHLY, CDR2 FYNNEI, per germline. Trimming removed 3 bases from V and 5 bases from J; junction bases left unmatched: 16. Here the CDR3 reads CASSDPGLAVLLRRDTQYF. In DNA form, the CDR3 reads TGTGCCAGCAGTGACCCGGGACTAGCGGTTCTCCTACGACGAGATACGCAGTATTTT.

The chain recombines TRBV7-2 with TRBJ1-2, with TRBD1 matching 8 bases. The germline gives CDR1 SGHTA, CDR2 FQGNSA. Losses at the gene ends were 0 bases for V and 4 bases for J; bases not matched to a gene: 7. CDR3 length equals 16 residues. The CDR3, as DNA: TGTGCCAGCAGCTTAGCGCCGGGACAGGTTGCCTATGGCTACACCTTC. It codes for CASSLAPGQVAYGYTF.

This clonotype turned up a few times. The rearrangement links TRBV20-1 to TRBJ1-2; D possibly corresponds to TRBD1 (5 bases). The CDR3 totals 15 residues. Trimming removed 0 bases at V and 8 bases at J, with 19 bases between. The V gene's germline CDR1 is DFQATT and CDR2 SNEGSKA (reference sequence). CDR3 loop: CSARETGTPLVGYTF. Written as DNA, the CDR3 is TGCAGTGCTAGAGAAACCGGGACCCCGTTAGTAGGCTACACCTTC.

This clonotype was found a few times. The chain carries TRBV6-2 or TRBV6-3 and TRBJ2-7; TRBD2 aligns across 11 bases. This CDR3 region has 14 residues. Trimming removed 6 bases from V and 4 bases from J; junction bases left unmatched: 5. The germline V gene has CDR1 MNHEY and CDR2 SVGEGT. Written as DNA, the CDR3 is TGTGCCAGCAGAGCACTAGCGGGGGATTACGAGCAGTACTTC. This encodes CASRALAGDYEQYF.

This clonotype has more than one count but fewer than ten. The gene calls are TRBV28 and TRBJ2-7, with a possible D match to TRBD1 (5 bases). The germline gives CDR1 MDHEN, CDR2 SYDVKM. The CDR3 extends over 12 amino acids. With 3 bases removed from V and 5 bases from J, the gap between germline ends came to 8 bases. The CDR3 spells CASSFIRDEQYF. The CDR3 DNA follows: TGTGCCAGCAGTTTCATCAGGGACGAGCAGTACTTC.

The rearrangement uses TRBV4-2 and TRBJ1-2; perhaps TRBD1 as D (6 bases). The germline CDR1 and CDR2 sequences are LGHNA and YNFKEQ. V lost 1 base to trimming and J lost 3 bases, with 15 bases between them. This CDR3 is built from 16 residues. The CDR3 loop is CASSQGPGGQHYGYTF. The DNA for the CDR3 is TGTGCCAGCAGCCAAGGTCCTGGGGGGCAGCACTATGGCTACACCTTC.

This sequence joins TRBV6-5 and TRBJ1-4; possibly TRBD1 for D (6 bases). Looked up from germline, CDR1 is MNHEY and CDR2 is SVGAGI. CDR3 length: 14 amino acids. Deletions cut 4 bases from V and 4 bases from J, with 10 bases between. CDR3 loop: CASSSRGFNEKLFF. The DNA for the CDR3 is TGTGCCAGCAGTTCAAGGGGGTTTAATGAAAAACTGTTTTTT.